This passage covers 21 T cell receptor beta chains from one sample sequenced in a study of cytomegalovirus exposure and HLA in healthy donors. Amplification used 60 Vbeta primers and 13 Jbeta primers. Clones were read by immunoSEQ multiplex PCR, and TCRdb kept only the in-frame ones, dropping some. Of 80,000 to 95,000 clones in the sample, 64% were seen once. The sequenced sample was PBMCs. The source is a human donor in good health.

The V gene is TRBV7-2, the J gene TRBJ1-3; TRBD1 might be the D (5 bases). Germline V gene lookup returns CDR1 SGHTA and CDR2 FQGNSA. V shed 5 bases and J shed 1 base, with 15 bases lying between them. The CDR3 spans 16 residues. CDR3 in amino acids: CASSPMDKVSGNTIYF. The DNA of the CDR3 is TGTGCCAGCAGCCCCATGGACAAGGTATCTGGAAACACCATATATTTT. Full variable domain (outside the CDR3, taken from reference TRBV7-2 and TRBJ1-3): GAGVSQSPSNKVTEKGKDVELRCDPISGHTALYWYRQSLGQGLEFLIYFQGNSAPDKSGLPSDRFSAERTGGSVSTLTIQRTQQEDSAVYLCASSPMDKVSGNTIYFGEGSWLTVV.

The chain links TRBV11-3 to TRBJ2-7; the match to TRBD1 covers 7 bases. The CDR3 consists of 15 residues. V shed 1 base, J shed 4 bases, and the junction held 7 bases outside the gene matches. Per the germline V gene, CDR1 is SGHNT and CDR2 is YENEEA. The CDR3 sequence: CASSLADRRAYEQYF. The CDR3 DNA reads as TGTGCCAGCAGCTTAGCGGACAGGCGGGCATACGAGCAGTACTTC.

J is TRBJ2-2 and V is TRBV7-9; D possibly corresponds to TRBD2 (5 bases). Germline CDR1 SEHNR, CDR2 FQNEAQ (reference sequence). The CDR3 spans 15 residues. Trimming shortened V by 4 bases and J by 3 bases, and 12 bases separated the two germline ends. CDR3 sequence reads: CASSWRTGDTGELFF. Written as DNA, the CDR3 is TGTGCCAGCAGCTGGCGGACTGGAGACACCGGGGAGCTGTTTTTT.

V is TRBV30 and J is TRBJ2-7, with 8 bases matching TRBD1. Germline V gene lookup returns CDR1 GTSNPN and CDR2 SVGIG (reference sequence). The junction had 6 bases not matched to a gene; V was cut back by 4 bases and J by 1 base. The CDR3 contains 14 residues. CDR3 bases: TGTGCCTGGAAGAGGGACAGGAATTCCTACGAGCAGTACTTC. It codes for CAWKRDRNSYEQYF.

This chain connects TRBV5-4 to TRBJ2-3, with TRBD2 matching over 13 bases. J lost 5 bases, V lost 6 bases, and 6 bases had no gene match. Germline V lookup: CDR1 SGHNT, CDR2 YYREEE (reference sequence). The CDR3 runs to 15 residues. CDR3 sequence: CASNDRTSGGDTQYF. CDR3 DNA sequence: TGTGCCAGCAATGATAGGACTAGCGGGGGAGATACGCAGTATTTT.

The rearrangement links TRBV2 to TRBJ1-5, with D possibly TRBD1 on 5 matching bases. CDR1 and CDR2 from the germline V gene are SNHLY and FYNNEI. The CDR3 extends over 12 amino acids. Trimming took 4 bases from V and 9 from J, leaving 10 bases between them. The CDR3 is CASSGPRGPQHF. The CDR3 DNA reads TGTGCCAGCAGTGGGCCTAGGGGGCCCCAGCATTTT.

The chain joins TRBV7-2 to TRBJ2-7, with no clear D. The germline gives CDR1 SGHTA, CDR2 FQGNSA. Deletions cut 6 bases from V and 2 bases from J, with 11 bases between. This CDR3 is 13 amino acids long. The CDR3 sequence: CASRHLAAYEQYF. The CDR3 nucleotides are TGTGCCAGCAGACATCTGGCGGCCTACGAGCAGTACTTC. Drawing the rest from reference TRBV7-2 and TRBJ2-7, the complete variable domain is GAGVSQSPSNKVTEKGKDVELRCDPISGHTALYWYRQSLGQGLEFLIYFQGNSAPDKSGLPSDRFSAERTGGSVSTLTIQRTQQEDSAVYLCASRHLAAYEQYFGPGTRLTVT.

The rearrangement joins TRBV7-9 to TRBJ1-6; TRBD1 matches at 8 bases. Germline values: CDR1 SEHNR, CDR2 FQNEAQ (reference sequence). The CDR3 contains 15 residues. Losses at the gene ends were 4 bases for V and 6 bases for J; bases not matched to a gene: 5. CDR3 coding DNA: TGTGCCAGCAGCTCCCAGGGGGCAAGTAATTCACCCCTCCACTTT. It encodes CASSSQGASNSPLHF.

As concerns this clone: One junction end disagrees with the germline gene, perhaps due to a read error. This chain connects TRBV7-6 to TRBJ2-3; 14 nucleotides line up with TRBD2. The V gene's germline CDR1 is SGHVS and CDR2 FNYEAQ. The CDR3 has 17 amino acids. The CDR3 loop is CASSSGLAGGRADAQYF. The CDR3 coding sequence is TGTGCCAGCAGCTCCGGACTAGCGGGGGGCCGTGCAGATGCGCAGTATTTT. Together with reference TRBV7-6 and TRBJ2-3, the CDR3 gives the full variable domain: GAGVSQSPRYKVTKRGQDVALRCDPISGHVSLYWYRQALGQGPEFLTYFNYEAQQDKSGLPNDRFSAERPEGSISTLTIQRTEQRDSAMYRCASSSGLAGGRADAQYFGPGTRLTVL.

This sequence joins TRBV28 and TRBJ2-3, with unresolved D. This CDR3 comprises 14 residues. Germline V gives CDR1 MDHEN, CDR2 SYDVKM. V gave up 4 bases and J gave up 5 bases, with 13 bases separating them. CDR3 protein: CASSSPGRLDTQYF. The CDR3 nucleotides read TGTGCCAGCAGTTCACCAGGTAGATTAGATACGCAGTATTTT.

CDR3 protein: CASTPKEAGANVLTF. The CDR3 bases are TGTGCCAGCACCCCTAAGGAGGCCGGGGCCAACGTCCTGACTTTC. The rearrangement uses TRBV5-4 and TRBJ2-6; weak D call: TRBD2 (5 bases). Germline V gene data show CDR1 as SGHNT and CDR2 as YYREEE (reference sequence). Between the trimmed V and J ends, which lost 6 bases and 4 bases, there was a span of 14 bases. This CDR3 is built from 15 residues.

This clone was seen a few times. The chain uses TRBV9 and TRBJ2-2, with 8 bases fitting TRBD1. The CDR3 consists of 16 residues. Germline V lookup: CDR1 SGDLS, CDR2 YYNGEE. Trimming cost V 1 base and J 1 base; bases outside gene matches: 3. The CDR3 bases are TGTGCCAGCAGCGTAACGGGACAGGTGAACACCGGGGAGCTGTTTTTT. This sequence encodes CASSVTGQVNTGELFF. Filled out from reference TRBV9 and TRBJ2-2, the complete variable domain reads DSGVTQTPKHLITATGQRVTLRCSPRSGDLSVYWYQQSLDQGLQFLIQYYNGEERAKGNILERFSAQQFPDLHSELNLSSLELGDSALYFCASSVTGQVNTGELFFGEGSRLTVL.

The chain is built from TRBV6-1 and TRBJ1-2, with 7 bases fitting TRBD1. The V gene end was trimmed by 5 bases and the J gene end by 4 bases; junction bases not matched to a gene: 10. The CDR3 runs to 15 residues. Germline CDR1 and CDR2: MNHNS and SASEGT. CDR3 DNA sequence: TGTGCCAGCAGTCCGAACAGGGGCACCCTCTATGGCTACACCTTC. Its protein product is CASSPNRGTLYGYTF.

CDR3: CASSEITPSNEQYF. DNA for the CDR3: TGTGCCAGCAGTGAAATTACCCCTTCTAACGAGCAGTACTTC. The chain combines TRBV2 with TRBJ2-7, with D uncertain. The CDR3 spans 14 residues. V was cut by 2 bases and J by 5 bases, with 13 bases left in between. Germline values: CDR1 SNHLY, CDR2 FYNNEI.

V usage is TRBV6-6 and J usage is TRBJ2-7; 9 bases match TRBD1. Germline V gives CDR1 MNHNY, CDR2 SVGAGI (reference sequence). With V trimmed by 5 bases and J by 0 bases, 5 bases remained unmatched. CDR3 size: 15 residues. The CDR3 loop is CASSRTGVSSYEQYF. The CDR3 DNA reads TGTGCCAGCAGTCGGACAGGGGTCAGCTCCTACGAGCAGTACTTC.

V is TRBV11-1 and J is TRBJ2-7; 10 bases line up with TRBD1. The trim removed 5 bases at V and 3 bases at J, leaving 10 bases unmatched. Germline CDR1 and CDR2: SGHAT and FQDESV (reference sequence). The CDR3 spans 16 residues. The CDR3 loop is CASSPPIRDRGYEQYF. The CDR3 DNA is TGTGCCAGCAGCCCTCCTATCCGGGACAGGGGCTACGAGCAGTACTTC.

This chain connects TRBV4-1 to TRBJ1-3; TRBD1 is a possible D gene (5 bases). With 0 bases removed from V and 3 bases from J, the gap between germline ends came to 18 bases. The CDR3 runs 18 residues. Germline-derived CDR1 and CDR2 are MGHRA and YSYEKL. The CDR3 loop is CASSQDLSGQGYGNTIYF. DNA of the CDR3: TGCGCCAGCAGCCAAGATCTGTCAGGGCAGGGATATGGAAACACCATATATTTT.

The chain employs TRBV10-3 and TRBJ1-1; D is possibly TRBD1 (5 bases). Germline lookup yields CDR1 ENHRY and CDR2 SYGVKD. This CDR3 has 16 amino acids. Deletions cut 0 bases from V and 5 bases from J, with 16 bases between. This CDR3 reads CAISESQGLDRTEAFF. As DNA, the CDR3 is TGTGCCATCAGTGAGTCCCAGGGTTTAGATCGGACTGAAGCTTTCTTT.

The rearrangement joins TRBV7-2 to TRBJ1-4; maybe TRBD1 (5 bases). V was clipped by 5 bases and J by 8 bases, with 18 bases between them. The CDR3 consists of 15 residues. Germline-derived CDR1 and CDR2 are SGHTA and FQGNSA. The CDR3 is CASSLQGLDMEKLFF. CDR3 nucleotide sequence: TGTGCCAGCAGCCTCCAGGGACTTGATATGGAAAAACTGTTTTTT.

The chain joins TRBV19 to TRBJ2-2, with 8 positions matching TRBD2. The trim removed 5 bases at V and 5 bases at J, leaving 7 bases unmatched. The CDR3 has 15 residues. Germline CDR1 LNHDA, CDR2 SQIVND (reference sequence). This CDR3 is CASSGRTSPTGELFF. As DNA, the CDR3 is TGTGCCAGTAGTGGTCGGACTAGCCCGACCGGGGAGCTGTTTTTT.

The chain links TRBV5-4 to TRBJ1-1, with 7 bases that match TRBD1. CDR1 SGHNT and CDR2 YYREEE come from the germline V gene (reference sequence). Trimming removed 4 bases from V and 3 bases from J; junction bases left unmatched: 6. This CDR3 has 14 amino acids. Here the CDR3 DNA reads TGTGCCAGCAGCGAACAGGGGTGGGACACTGAAGCTTTCTTT. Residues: CASSEQGWDTEAFF. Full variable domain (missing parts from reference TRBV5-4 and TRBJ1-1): ETGVTQSPTHLIKTRGQQVTLRCSSQSGHNTVSWYQQALGQGPQFIFQYYREEENGRGNFPPRFSGLQFPNYSSELNVNALELDDSALYLCASSEQGWDTEAFFGQGTRLTVV.